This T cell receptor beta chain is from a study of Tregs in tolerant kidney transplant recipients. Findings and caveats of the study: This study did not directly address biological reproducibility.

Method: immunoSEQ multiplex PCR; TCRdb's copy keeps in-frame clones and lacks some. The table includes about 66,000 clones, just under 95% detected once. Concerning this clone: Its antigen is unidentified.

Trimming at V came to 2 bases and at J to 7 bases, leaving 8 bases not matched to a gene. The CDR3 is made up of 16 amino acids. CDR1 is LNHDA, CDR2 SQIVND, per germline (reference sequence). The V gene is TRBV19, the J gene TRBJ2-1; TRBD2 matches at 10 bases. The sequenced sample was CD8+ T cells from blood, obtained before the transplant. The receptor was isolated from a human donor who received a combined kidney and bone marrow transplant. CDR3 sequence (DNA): TGTGCCAGTAGTATAACTGGGACTAGCGCTCTGAATGAGCAGTTCTTC. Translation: CASSITGTSALNEQFF. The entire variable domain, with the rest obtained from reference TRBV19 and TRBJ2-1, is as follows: DGGITQSPKYLFRKEGQNVTLSCEQNLNHDAMYWYRQDPGQGLRLIYYSQIVNDFQKGDIAEGYSVSREKKESFPLTVTSAQKNPTAFYLCASSITGTSALNEQFFGPGTRLTVL.